This is a list of T cell receptor beta chains from one sample in a study of identical twins. TCRdb passed the 5' RACE reads through MiXCR, listing each CDR3 protein once. Found here are about 330,000 distinct CDR3 sequences, more than 9% of them singletons; the top ten hold 7.2%. These same records also appear under a second study, on yellow fever vaccine responses in identical twins.

Sequencing was done on a sample of CD8+ T cells sorted from blood. The receptors were gathered from a woman younger than 35 in good health. CDR3s include the opening cysteine and the closing phenylalanine or tryptophan. A D gene is named only where the DNA matches it firmly. Where a row states a size, it is once, few, many or the class of an expanded clone; other rows omit it.

d_call	v_call	j_call	clone_size	cdr3_nt	cdr3_aa
NA	TRBV7-3	TRBJ2-2	NA	TGTGCCAGCAGCTGGGACCCCCCCGGGGAGCTGTTTTTT	CASSWDPPGELFF
TRBD1	TRBV7-6	TRBJ2-3	many	TGTGCCAGCAGCTACCGGGACAGGGCGACAGATACGCAGTATTTT	CASSYRDRATDTQYF
NA	TRBV7-9	TRBJ1-2	NA	TGTGCCAGCAGCCGGGACCCCGACTACACCTTC	CASSRDPDYTF
NA	TRBV6-1	TRBJ1-1	NA	TGTGCCAGCAGTGTAGGGGAGCTTGAAGCTTTCTTT	CASSVGELEAFF
TRBD1	TRBV6-1	TRBJ1-1	many	TGTGCCAGCAGTGAATCGGAGACAGGGGGAGCTTTCTTT	CASSESETGGAFF
NA	TRBV5-1	TRBJ1-5	once	TGCGCCAGCAATCAGCCCCAGCATTTT	CASNQPQHF
TRBD2	TRBV13	TRBJ2-7	few	TGTGCCAGCAGCTTAGGGACTAGCGGGAGTGAGCAGTACTTC	CASSLGTSGSEQYF
TRBD2	TRBV5-1	TRBJ2-5	few	TGCGCCAGCAGCTTGCGGCTAGCGGGGGGGCTCGGAGAGACCCAGTACTTC	CASSLRLAGGLGETQYF
NA	TRBV20-1	TRBJ2-1	NA	TGCAGTGTCCCGGCCGGTACAGCGGAGCAGTTCTTC	CSVPAGTAEQFF
TRBD2	TRBV2	TRBJ2-1	NA	TGTGCCAGCAGTGGGGTTAGCGGGAGTGGCTCCTACAATGAGCAGTTCTTC	CASSGVSGSGSYNEQFF
TRBD2	TRBV20-1	TRBJ2-3	NA	TGCAGTGCTAGGGATAGCGGGGACAGCACAGATACGCAGTATTTT	CSARDSGDSTDTQYF
TRBD1	TRBV6-2/TRBV6-3	TRBJ1-1	few	TGTGCCAGCAGTTATGGACACAGGGGGTTCGTCACTGAAGCTTTCTTT	CASSYGHRGFVTEAFF
TRBD2	TRBV2	TRBJ2-3	few	TGTGCCAGCACCGAGGCAGGACTAGCGGGGGAGTCAGATACGCAGTATTTT	CASTEAGLAGESDTQYF
NA	TRBV7-9	TRBJ2-2	NA	TGTGCCAGCAGCCCGTACACCAACACCGGGGAGCTGTTTTTT	CASSPYTNTGELFF
NA	TRBV6-1	TRBJ1-2	few	TGTGCCAGCAGCTCGGGCCCCGGTGGGGACTATGGCTACACCTTC	CASSSGPGGDYGYTF
NA	TRBV28	TRBJ2-3	NA	TGTGCCAGCAGCCTAAGCGGCAGCCTAGACACAGATACGCAGTATTTT	CASSLSGSLDTDTQYF
NA	TRBV7-6	TRBJ2-1	NA	TGTGCCAGCAGCTTAGCTGTGGGGGAAAACGCCTACAATGAGCAGTTCTTC	CASSLAVGENAYNEQFF
NA	TRBV4-1	TRBJ2-1	few	TGCGCCAGCAGCCAAACGGCCGTTCAAAGAGGAAAGCAGTTCTTC	CASSQTAVQRGKQFF
TRBD1	TRBV29-1	TRBJ2-6	NA	TGCAGCGTTGAAGAGGGACAGGCCTACTCTGGGGCCAACGTCCTGACTTTC	CSVEEGQAYSGANVLTF
TRBD2	TRBV5-6	TRBJ2-5	few	TGTGCCAGCAGCTTGGCGGGGGGGGTAGAGACCCAGTACTTC	CASSLAGGVETQYF
NA	TRBV6-5	TRBJ2-1	NA	TGTGCCAGCAGTTACTCGGTCAGACACTCAATATACAATGAGCAGTTCTTC	CASSYSVRHSIYNEQFF
NA	TRBV7-9	TRBJ2-7	few	TGTGCCAGCAGCTTAGGGCGGTCCGAGCAGTACTTC	CASSLGRSEQYF
NA	TRBV27	TRBJ2-2	few	TGTGCCAGCAGTTTTGTGAGGAACGGGGAGCTGTTTTTT	CASSFVRNGELFF
NA	TRBV11-1	TRBJ2-6	few	TGTGCCAGCAGCCCGTCGGGTAGTGGCAGGGGGGGCTCTGGGGCCAACGTCCTGACTTTC	CASSPSGSGRGGSGANVLTF
TRBD1	TRBV24-1	TRBJ2-2	many	TGTGCCACCAGTGATTTGGGGACAGGGGACACCGGGGAGCTGTTTTTT	CATSDLGTGDTGELFF
NA	TRBV12-3/TRBV12-4	TRBJ2-7	few	TGTGCCAGCAGGCGCGGAGGGCCGGACGAGCAGTACTTC	CASRRGGPDEQYF
TRBD1	TRBV7-9	TRBJ1-2	NA	TGTGCCAGCAGCTTGGGACAGGGGCCCAACTATGGCTACACCTTC	CASSLGQGPNYGYTF
TRBD2	TRBV20-1	TRBJ2-1	few	TGCAGTGCGATAACTAGCGGGAGTGTCGTTGAGCAGTTCTTC	CSAITSGSVVEQFF
TRBD1	TRBV4-1	TRBJ1-6	few	TGCGCCAGCAGCGCCGGACAGGGGTATTCACCCCTCCACTTT	CASSAGQGYSPLHF
NA	TRBV28	TRBJ2-2	few	TGTGCCAGCTCAGGGGAGAACACCGGGGAGCTGTTTTTT	CASSGENTGELFF
NA	TRBV7-6	TRBJ2-3	NA	TGTGCCAGCAGCTTATTCCCCCCCGAGAGGTATTTGACCGGGGGGCCGTCAGATACGCAGTATTTT	CASSLFPPERYLTGGPSDTQYF
TRBD2	TRBV3-1	TRBJ2-2	many	TGTGCCAGCAGCCCGGGACTAGCGGCCAACACCGGGGAGCTGTTTTTT	CASSPGLAANTGELFF
TRBD2	TRBV7-6	TRBJ2-5	once	TGTGCCAGCAGCTACCGACTAGCGGGAGGAGAGACCCAGTACTTC	CASSYRLAGGETQYF
NA	TRBV13	TRBJ2-1	NA	TGTGCCAGCAGCGAATCCGATAGCGGAGATGGGAACAATGAGCAGTTCTTC	CASSESDSGDGNNEQFF
NA	TRBV2	TRBJ2-2	few	TGTGCCAGCAGTGCTGTAAAGGACACCGGGGAGCTGTTTTTT	CASSAVKDTGELFF
TRBD1	TRBV11-2	TRBJ1-5	few	TGTGCCAGCAGTCCCGGGACAGCATTAAATCAGCCCCAGCATTTT	CASSPGTALNQPQHF
NA	TRBV19	TRBJ2-1	NA	TGTGCCAGTAGTATGCCAAGACAGCTAAAGAGAGAGCAGTTCTTC	CASSMPRQLKREQFF
TRBD1	TRBV7-9	TRBJ1-2	many	TGTGCCAGCAGCCCTACGCCACAGGGGGAGGGAGGCTACACCTTC	CASSPTPQGEGGYTF
NA	TRBV6-1	TRBJ2-5	few	TGTGCCAGCAGTGAACCCGATAACAGGGAGACCCAGTACTTC	CASSEPDNRETQYF
NA	TRBV4-1	TRBJ1-2	NA	TGCGCCAGCAGCCAAGAATGGTTTGGTAACTATGGCTACACCTTC	CASSQEWFGNYGYTF
NA	TRBV7-6	TRBJ1-1	few	TGTGCCAGCAGCTTAGCAGGAGATGAAGCTTTCTTT	CASSLAGDEAFF
NA	TRBV10-2	TRBJ1-5	few	TGCGCCAGCAATGGACAGATCAATCAGCCCCAGCATTTT	CASNGQINQPQHF
NA	TRBV7-9	TRBJ2-3	once	TGTGCCAGCAGCTTGCAACTCACAGATACGCAGTATTTT	CASSLQLTDTQYF
NA	TRBV12-3/TRBV12-4	TRBJ2-2	many	TGTGCCAGCAGGCCAGGGCCCGGGGAGCTGTTTTTT	CASRPGPGELFF
NA	TRBV27	TRBJ2-5	NA	TGTGCCAGCAGTCCCTTGTACCAAGAGACCCAGTACTTC	CASSPLYQETQYF